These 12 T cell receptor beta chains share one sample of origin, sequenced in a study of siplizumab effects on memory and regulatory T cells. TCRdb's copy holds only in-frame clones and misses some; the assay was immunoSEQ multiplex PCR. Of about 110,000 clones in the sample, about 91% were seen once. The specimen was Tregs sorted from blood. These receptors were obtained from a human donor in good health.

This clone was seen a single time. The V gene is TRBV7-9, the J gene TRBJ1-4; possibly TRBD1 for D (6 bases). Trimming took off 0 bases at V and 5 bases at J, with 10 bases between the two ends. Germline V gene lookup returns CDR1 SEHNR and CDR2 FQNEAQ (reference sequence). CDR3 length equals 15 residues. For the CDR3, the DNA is TGTGCCAGCAGCTTAGCGAGGGGGGTGAATGAAAAACTGTTTTTT. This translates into CASSLARGVNEKLFF.

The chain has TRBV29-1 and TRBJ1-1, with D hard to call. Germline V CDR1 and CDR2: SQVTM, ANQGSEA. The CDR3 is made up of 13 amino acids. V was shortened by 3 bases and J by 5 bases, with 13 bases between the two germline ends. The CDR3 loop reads CSVEDQLGTEAFF. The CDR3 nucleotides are TGCAGCGTTGAGGACCAACTCGGGACTGAAGCTTTCTTT.

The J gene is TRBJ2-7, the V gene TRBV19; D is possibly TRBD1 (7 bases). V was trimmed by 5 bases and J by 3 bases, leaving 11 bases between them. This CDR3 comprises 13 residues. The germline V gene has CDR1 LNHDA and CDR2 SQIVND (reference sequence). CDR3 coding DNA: TGTGCCAGTAGTCCGCAGGGGGGCTACGAGCAGTACTTC. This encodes CASSPQGGYEQYF.

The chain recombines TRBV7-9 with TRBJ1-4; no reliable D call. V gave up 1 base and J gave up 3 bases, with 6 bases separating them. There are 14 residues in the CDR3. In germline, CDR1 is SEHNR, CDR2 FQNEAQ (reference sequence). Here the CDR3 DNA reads TGTGCCAGCAGCTTAGGGCAGGCTAATGAAAAACTGTTTTTT. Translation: CASSLGQANEKLFF.

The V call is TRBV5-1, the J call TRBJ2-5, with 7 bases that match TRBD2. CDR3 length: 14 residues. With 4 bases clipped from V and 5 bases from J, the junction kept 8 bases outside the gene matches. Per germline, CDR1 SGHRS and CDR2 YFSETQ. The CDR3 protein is CASSQGLVRETQYF. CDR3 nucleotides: TGCGCCAGCAGCCAAGGACTAGTCCGGGAGACCCAGTACTTC.

The CDR3, as DNA: TGTGCCAGCAGCGAAATGGCCAGTTCCTACGAGCAGTACTTC. This gives the protein CASSEMASSYEQYF. The chain links TRBV7-9 to TRBJ2-7; D call uncertain. The CDR3 is 14 residues long. CDR1 SEHNR and CDR2 FQNEAQ come from the germline V gene (reference sequence). Between the trimmed V and J ends, which lost 5 bases and 1 base, there was a span of 12 bases.

The DNA for the CDR3 is TGTGCCAGTAGGTTATGGACAGGGGTAAGCTCTGGGGCCAACGTCCTGACTTTC. Amino acid sequence: CASRLWTGVSSGANVLTF. The rearrangement links TRBV19 to TRBJ2-6, with 9 bases that match TRBD1. The V and J ends lost 6 bases and 0 bases, in that order; junction bases with no gene match: 9. Germline assignment: CDR1 LNHDA and CDR2 SQIVND (reference sequence). The CDR3 length is 18 residues.

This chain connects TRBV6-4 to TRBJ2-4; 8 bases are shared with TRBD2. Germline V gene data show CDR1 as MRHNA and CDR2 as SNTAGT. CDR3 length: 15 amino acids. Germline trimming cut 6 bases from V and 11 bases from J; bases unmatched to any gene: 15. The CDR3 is CASRNKPGLVAVQYF. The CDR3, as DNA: TGTGCCAGCAGGAACAAACCGGGACTAGTAGCGGTTCAGTACTTC.

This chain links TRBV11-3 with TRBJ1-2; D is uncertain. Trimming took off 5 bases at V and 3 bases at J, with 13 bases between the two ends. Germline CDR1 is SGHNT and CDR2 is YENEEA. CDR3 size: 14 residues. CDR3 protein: CASSPDLGYYGYTF. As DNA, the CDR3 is TGTGCCAGCAGCCCCGACTTGGGTTACTATGGCTACACCTTC. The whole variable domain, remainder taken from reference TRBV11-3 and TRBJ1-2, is EAGVVQSPRYKIIEKKQPVAFWCNPISGHNTLYWYLQNLGQGPELLIRYENEEAVDDSQLPKDRFSAERLKGVDSTLKIQPAELGDSAVYLCASSPDLGYYGYTFGSGTRLTVV.

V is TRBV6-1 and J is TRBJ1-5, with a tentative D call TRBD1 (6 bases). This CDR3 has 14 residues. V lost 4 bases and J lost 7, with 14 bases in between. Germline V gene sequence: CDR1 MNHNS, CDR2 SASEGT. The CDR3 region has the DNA TGTGCCAGCAGTGTAAACAGGGTGAGCCAGCCCCAGCATTTT. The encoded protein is CASSVNRVSQPQHF.

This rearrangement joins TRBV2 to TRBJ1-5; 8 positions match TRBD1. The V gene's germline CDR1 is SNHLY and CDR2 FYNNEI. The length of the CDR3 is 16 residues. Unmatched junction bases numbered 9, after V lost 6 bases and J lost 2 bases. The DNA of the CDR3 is TGTGCCAGCAGAGCGGGACAGGAAGTTCGCAATCAGCCCCAGCATTTT. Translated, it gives CASRAGQEVRNQPQHF.

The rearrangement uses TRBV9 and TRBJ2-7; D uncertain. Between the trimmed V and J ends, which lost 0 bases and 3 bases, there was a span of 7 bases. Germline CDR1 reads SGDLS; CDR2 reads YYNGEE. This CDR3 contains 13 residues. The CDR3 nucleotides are TGTGCCAGCAGCGTAGGGGTGAACTACGAGCAGTACTTC. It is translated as CASSVGVNYEQYF.